The 14 T cell receptor beta chains below all came from one sample that was sequenced in a study of T cells in Graves' hyperthyroidism and ophthalmopathy. TCR beta CDR3 regions were amplified from RNA transcripts. The HTBI primer set served for first-round RT-PCR of the TCR CDR3. TCRdb used MiXCR to reprocess the multiplex PCR reads, holding one entry per CDR3 protein. The data show about 590,000 distinct CDR3 sequences, about 14% seen once. Sequencing was done on a sample of blood. The receptors originated from a woman younger than 30 with Graves' ophthalmopathy.

This chain connects TRBV6-2 or TRBV6-3 to TRBJ2-1; 9 bases fit TRBD1. The CDR3 spans 15 residues. Germline V CDR1 and CDR2: MNHEY, SVGEGT. V shed 6 bases, J shed 4 bases, and the junction held 7 bases outside the gene matches. In nucleotides, the CDR3 is TGTGCCAGCAGCCAGGGACAGGGCCCGTACAATGAGCAGTTCTTC. Translated: CASSQGQGPYNEQFF.

This clonotype was observed a handful of times. V is TRBV4-1 and J is TRBJ2-7, with a possible D match to TRBD1 (7 bases). V shed 0 bases and J shed 1 base, with 13 bases lying between them. The length of the CDR3 is 16 residues. Per the germline V gene, CDR1 is MGHRA and CDR2 is YSYEKL. In DNA, the CDR3 is TGCGCCAGCAGCCAAGATCGGACAGGAGGGTCCTACGAGCAGTACTTC. Translating gives CASSQDRTGGSYEQYF.

Only one count was recorded for this clonotype. The CDR3 sequence is CASSFGREAYSPLHF. For the CDR3, the DNA is TGTGCCAGCAGCTTTGGCAGGGAGGCATACTCACCCCTCCACTTT. The rearrangement joins TRBV7-2 to TRBJ1-6; maybe TRBD1 (5 bases). V lost 3 bases and J 10 bases, leaving 16 bases between the germline ends. The V gene's germline CDR1 is SGHTA and CDR2 FQGNSA. CDR3 size: 15 residues.

This clonotype has at least ten counts. The chain recombines TRBV20-1 with TRBJ2-3; 8 bases are a match to TRBD2. Per the germline V gene, CDR1 is DFQATT and CDR2 is SNEGSKA (reference sequence). The CDR3 has 17 amino acids. Losses at the gene ends were 0 bases for V and 0 bases for J; bases not matched to a gene: 8. This CDR3 is CSARDGTRAASTDTQYF. The DNA of the CDR3 is TGCAGTGCTAGAGATGGGACTAGAGCGGCTAGCACAGATACGCAGTATTTT.

This clonotype has a count of ten or more. This chain joins TRBV30 and TRBJ2-3, with 7 bases that match TRBD1. The V gene end was trimmed by 3 bases and the J gene end by 5 bases; junction bases not matched to a gene: 8. CDR1 is GTSNPN, CDR2 SVGIG, per germline (reference sequence). The CDR3 is made up of 14 amino acids. CDR3 sequence (DNA): TGTGCCTGGAGCCGCAGACAGGGCGGAGATACGCAGTATTTT. This encodes CAWSRRQGGDTQYF. Full variable domain (remainder filled in from reference TRBV30 and TRBJ2-3): SQTIHQWPATLVQPVGSPLSLECTVEGTSNPNLYWYRQAAGRGLQLLFYSVGIGQISSEVPQNLSASRPQDRQFILSSKKLLLSDSGFYLCAWSRRQGGDTQYFGPGTRLTVL.

This clonotype was observed at least ten times. The rearrangement links TRBV20-1 to TRBJ2-1; 9 bases line up with TRBD2. There are 15 residues in the CDR3. Germline assignment: CDR1 DFQATT and CDR2 SNEGSKA (reference sequence). Trimming removed 3 bases from V and 4 bases from J; junction bases left unmatched: 7. As DNA, the CDR3 is TGCAGTGCTAGTCTGACTAGCGGATTTTACAATGAGCAGTTCTTC. Protein product: CSASLTSGFYNEQFF.

This clonotype was detected many times. The J gene is TRBJ1-1, the V gene TRBV7-2, with no clear D. Germline CDR1 reads SGHTA; CDR2 reads FQGNSA. The CDR3 totals 11 residues. V was shortened by 5 bases and J by 3 bases, with 4 bases between the two germline ends. DNA for the CDR3: TGTGCCAGCAGCGCCGACACTGAAGCTTTCTTT. It specifies CASSADTEAFF. Full variable domain (outside the CDR3, taken from reference TRBV7-2 and TRBJ1-1): GAGVSQSPSNKVTEKGKDVELRCDPISGHTALYWYRQSLGQGLEFLIYFQGNSAPDKSGLPSDRFSAERTGGSVSTLTIQRTQQEDSAVYLCASSADTEAFFGQGTRLTVV.

This clonotype was found a few times. The rearrangement uses TRBV3-1 and TRBJ2-4; TRBD1 matches 8 bases. With 1 base clipped from V and 5 bases from J, the junction kept 4 bases outside the gene matches. This CDR3 spans 15 amino acids. Germline V gene data show CDR1 as LGHDT and CDR2 as YNNKEL (reference sequence). The CDR3 is CASSQGTGPQNIQYF. As DNA, the CDR3 is TGTGCCAGCAGCCAAGGGACAGGGCCCCAAAACATTCAGTACTTC.

This clonotype has a count of ten or more. The V and J genes are TRBV28 and TRBJ1-5; D ambiguous. The CDR3 runs 15 residues. Trimming took off 5 bases at V and 0 bases at J, with 11 bases between the two ends. Germline V CDR1 and CDR2: MDHEN, SYDVKM. The DNA of the CDR3 is TGTGCCAGCAGTCCCACCAGATATAGCAATCAGCCCCAGCATTTT. The encoded protein is CASSPTRYSNQPQHF.

The chain combines TRBV7-3 with TRBJ2-7; a possible D gene is TRBD1 (6 bases). The CDR3 has 15 residues. Germline V gene sequence: CDR1 SGHTA, CDR2 FQGTGA. Trimming pared 4 bases from V and 6 bases from J, leaving 19 bases between. The CDR3 sequence is CASSSDPTGTGEQYF. CDR3 nucleotides: TGTGCCAGCAGCTCCGACCCTACAGGGACCGGCGAGCAGTACTTC.

Of note for this clonotype: This sequence may be a read error, since a much larger clone differs from it by one base. The chain's CDR3 is CAGKGLNNEQFF. CDR3 sequence (DNA): TGTGCCGGCAAGGGACTAAACAATGAGCAGTTCTTC. The genes are TRBV2 and TRBJ2-1; TRBD2 agrees at 7 bases. The V segment lost 11 bases and the J segment 5 bases; nucleotides outside the gene matches: 6. CDR3 size: 12 residues. CDR1 and CDR2 (germline): SNHLY, FYNNEI.

This clonotype was counted ten times or more. This chain joins TRBV20-1 and TRBJ2-7, with 8 bases fitting TRBD2. The CDR3 is 12 residues long. Germline V lookup: CDR1 DFQATT, CDR2 SNEGSKA (reference sequence). The J segment lost 5 bases and the V segment lost 6 bases, leaving 6 bases of the junction unmatched. The CDR3 DNA reads as TGCAGTGCCATCAGGACTAGCAACGAGCAGTACTTC. This translates into CSAIRTSNEQYF.

This clonotype appeared many times. The chain links TRBV20-1 to TRBJ2-1, with 9 nucleotides matching TRBD2. With 4 bases clipped from V and 5 bases from J, the junction kept 9 bases outside the gene matches. Germline V lookup: CDR1 DFQATT, CDR2 SNEGSKA (reference sequence). The CDR3 spans 15 residues. The CDR3 is CSATRGGRDNNEQFF. The CDR3 DNA reads TGCAGTGCTACCAGGGGCGGGAGGGATAACAATGAGCAGTTCTTC.

This clonotype came up a few times. The chain employs TRBV20-1 and TRBJ2-1; TRBD2 agrees at 16 bases. The CDR3 is made up of 16 amino acids. The trim removed 0 bases at V and 7 bases at J, leaving 3 bases unmatched. Germline V gene lookup returns CDR1 DFQATT and CDR2 SNEGSKA (reference sequence). Written as DNA, the CDR3 is TGCAGTGCTAGAGACCCGGGACTAGCGGGAGGGAATGAGCAGTTCTTC. Translation gives CSARDPGLAGGNEQFF.